The source of this TCR beta chain is a study of beta chain features in type 1 diabetes. Study conclusions and caveats: TCRB CDR3s from Type 1 diabetes patients were moderately but significantly shorter in all four CD4+ subsets. The cDNA sequencing approach could over-represent high-TCR-expressing cells. Shorter templates might be favored by PCR, and equally so in patients and in controls.

Expressed TCRB transcripts were sequenced because the entire RNA isolate underwent reverse transcription. The method was immunoSEQ multiplex PCR; TCRdb's version includes in-frame clones alone and lacks a portion of them. The repertoire holds about 270,000 clones, with around 15% as singletons. With regard to this clone: The antigen is undetermined.

CDR1 and CDR2 from the germline V gene are SGHTA and FQGNSA. With 0 bases clipped from V and 6 bases from J, the junction kept 5 bases outside the gene matches. CDR3 length equals 15 residues. The V call is TRBV7-2, the J call TRBJ2-1, with TRBD2 matching 7 bases. The sample comprised naive CD4+ T cells from blood. The origin of this receptor is a man between 25 and 39 years old with type 1 diabetes. The CDR3 region is CASSLAGGTINEQFF. The CDR3 DNA reads as TGTGCCAGCAGCTTAGCGGGCGGGACTATCAATGAGCAGTTCTTC.